One and the same sample provided the 11 T cell receptor beta chains below, sequenced in a study of radiotherapy plus CTLA-4 blockade in lung cancer. TCRdb's copy holds only in-frame clones and misses some; the assay was immunoSEQ multiplex PCR. The sample contains about 49,000 clones, about 85% of which appear only once. The input for sequencing was peripheral blood, taken from a patient treated with radiotherapy plus ipilimumab. These receptors all come from a human donor with non-small cell lung cancer whose response to radiotherapy plus ipilimumab could not be evaluated.

The chain combines TRBV28 with TRBJ2-7; 7 nucleotides agree with TRBD1. The V gene's germline CDR1 is MDHEN and CDR2 SYDVKM. The length of the CDR3 is 17 residues. With V trimmed by 5 bases and J by 0 bases, 13 bases remained unmatched. CDR3 amino acids: CASSPAPDRPYSYEQYF. The CDR3, as DNA: TGTGCCAGCAGTCCAGCCCCGGACAGGCCTTACTCCTACGAGCAGTACTTC.

In its sample, this clone was seen a few times. The V and J genes are TRBV28 and TRBJ2-4; D is undetermined. This CDR3 region has 12 residues. Germline V gene data show CDR1 as MDHEN and CDR2 as SYDVKM. Deletions cut 6 bases from V and 0 bases from J, with 3 bases between. The DNA of the CDR3 is TGTGCCAGCAGACTAGCCAAAAACATTCAGTACTTC. The encoded protein is CASRLAKNIQYF.

Concerning this clone itself: Because the CDR3's place on the DNA is in doubt, the DNA is left out and the CDR3 is given as listed by TCRdb. The J gene is TRBJ2-5, the V gene TRBV9; no DNA check was done on the table's D call, TRBD2. The CDR3 totals 13 residues, both ends included. Per germline, CDR1 SGDLS and CDR2 YYNGEE. This CDR3 is CASSFGSGSSLYF.

This rearrangement joins TRBV19 to TRBJ1-1; D is unclear. From germline, CDR1 is LNHDA and CDR2 SQIVND (reference sequence). CDR3 length: 13 residues. The germline V and J ends were trimmed by 3 bases and 3 bases, with 8 bases remaining between them. CDR3: CASSIREDTEAFF. The CDR3 nucleotides are TGTGCCAGTAGTATTCGGGAGGACACTGAAGCTTTCTTT.

The chain uses TRBV5-6 and TRBJ1-1; perhaps TRBD1 as D (5 bases). Germline V CDR1 and CDR2: SGHDT, YYEEEE. V was cut by 2 bases and J by 7 bases, with 12 bases left in between. This CDR3 is 13 amino acids long. The CDR3 is CASSLRQTVEAFF. DNA of the CDR3: TGTGCCAGCAGCTTAAGACAGACCGTTGAAGCTTTCTTT. The entire variable domain, with the rest obtained from reference TRBV5-6 and TRBJ1-1, is as follows: DAGVTQSPTHLIKTRGQQVTLRCSPKSGHDTVSWYQQALGQGPQFIFQYYEEEERQRGNFPDRFSGHQFPNYSSELNVNALLLGDSALYLCASSLRQTVEAFFGQGTRLTVV.

The J gene is TRBJ1-2, the V gene TRBV7-9; TRBD1 might be the D (5 bases). The V end was cut by 5 bases, the J end by 4 bases, with 17 bases between. The germline V gene has CDR1 SEHNR and CDR2 FQNEAQ (reference sequence). The CDR3 is 15 amino acids. The CDR3 bases are TGTGCCAGCAGCCCCACCGGGGGAGGAGCCTATGGCTACACCTTC. It specifies CASSPTGGGAYGYTF.

The V and J genes are TRBV5-1 and TRBJ1-1; 9 nucleotides agree with TRBD1. The CDR3 covers 17 residues. The germline gives CDR1 SGHRS, CDR2 YFSETQ. V lost 4 bases, J lost 2 bases, and 12 bases stayed unmatched. CDR3 in DNA: TGCGCCAGCAGCCCCACAGGGGGCGTACCACTCAACACTGAAGCTTTCTTT. It codes for CASSPTGGVPLNTEAFF.

Comments on this clone: At the DNA level, this CDR3 is encoded by other sequences in the same sample as well. The J gene is TRBJ2-1, the V gene TRBV29-1; 11 bases map to TRBD2. Germline assignment: CDR1 SQVTM and CDR2 ANQGSEA. V trimming: 4 bases; J trimming: 4 bases; junction bases outside the gene matches: 3. This CDR3 is built from 14 residues. The CDR3 sequence is CSVGLAGTYNEQFF. The CDR3 DNA sequence: TGCAGCGTTGGACTAGCGGGAACTTACAATGAGCAGTTCTTC.

This chain links TRBV19 with TRBJ1-1; TRBD1 agrees at 8 bases. The CDR3 is 14 residues long. From germline, CDR1 is LNHDA and CDR2 SQIVND (reference sequence). With 3 bases clipped from V and 6 bases from J, the junction kept 6 bases outside the gene matches. CDR3 residues: CASSIDRGASEAFF. CDR3 coding DNA: TGTGCCAGTAGTATCGACAGGGGTGCTTCTGAAGCTTTCTTT.

About this clone: One end of the junction does not line up with germline, which may come from a read error. The chain has TRBV7-7 and TRBJ2-1, with a weak D call TRBD1 (5 bases). The length of the CDR3 is 15 residues. CDR1 and CDR2 (germline): SSHAT, FNYEAQ (reference sequence). The CDR3 loop is CASSLRQGIGNEQFF. The CDR3 region has the DNA TGTGCTAGCAGCTTACGTCAGGGAATAGGGAATGAGCAGTTCTTC.

The V call is TRBV15, the J call TRBJ1-5, with D possibly matching TRBD1 (5 bases). Germline CDR1 LNHNV, CDR2 YYDKDF (reference sequence). V was shortened by 0 bases and J by 7 bases, with 10 bases between the two germline ends. CDR3 length: 14 amino acids. CDR3 amino acids: CATSRDQGWQPQHF. The CDR3 DNA sequence: TGTGCCACCAGCAGAGATCAGGGATGGCAGCCCCAGCATTTT.